Below, 32 T cell receptor beta chains from the same sample are listed, as sequenced in a study of cytomegalovirus exposure and HLA in healthy donors. Researchers ran the PCR with 60 Vbeta and 13 Jbeta primers. Assay used: immunoSEQ multiplex PCR; TCRdb lists only in-frame clones, some missing. Altogether around 140,000 clones are present, less than 85% being singletons, with the ten largest covering 1.5% to 1.9%. The material sequenced was PBMCs. The receptors come from a man aged 40-49 years in good health and CMV-seronegative.

The CDR3 DNA reads TGTGCCAGCAGCCGGTGGCCCACAGAGAAGGAGACCCAGTACTTC. Its translation is CASSRWPTEKETQYF. V usage is TRBV9 and J usage is TRBJ2-5; D is uncertain. CDR3 length equals 15 residues. V lost 4 bases and J lost 5, with 18 bases in between. Germline values: CDR1 SGDLS, CDR2 YYNGEE.

This rearrangement joins TRBV7-3 to TRBJ2-1, with 7 bases identical to TRBD2. Germline V gene data show CDR1 as SGHTA and CDR2 as FQGTGA. This CDR3 is built from 14 residues. J was trimmed by 5 bases and V by 5 bases; bases with no gene match: 6. Here the CDR3 DNA reads TGTGCCAGCAGCCCCGGGAGGTTGGACAATGAGCAGTTCTTC. Encoded protein: CASSPGRLDNEQFF.

CDR3 protein: CASSLRADTQYF. In DNA, the CDR3 is TGTGCCAGCAGCTTGAGGGCAGATACGCAGTATTTT. This chain joins TRBV7-9 and TRBJ2-3; perhaps TRBD2 as D (5 bases). The ends were cut back, 3 bases at V and 4 bases at J, with 5 bases in the middle. The CDR3 length is 12 residues. The germline CDR1 and CDR2 sequences are SEHNR and FQNEAQ (reference sequence).

V usage is TRBV5-1 and J usage is TRBJ2-5, with D possibly TRBD1 on 5 matching bases. Germline CDR1 and CDR2: SGHRS and YFSETQ. CDR3 length: 15 residues. Trimming stripped 2 bases from V and 2 bases from J, with 13 bases between. In DNA form, the CDR3 reads TGCGCCAGCAGCTTAGGACATGTGCCTCAAGAGACCCAGTACTTC. Translation: CASSLGHVPQETQYF.

The gene calls are TRBV5-1 and TRBJ1-6; D is unclear. Trimming stripped 1 base from V and 8 bases from J, with 16 bases between. Germline V gene sequence: CDR1 SGHRS, CDR2 YFSETQ. The CDR3 sequence is 16 residues long. CDR3 DNA sequence: TGCGCCAGCAGCTTGAACGGCACCTATCGGGATTCACCCCTCCACTTT. Residues: CASSLNGTYRDSPLHF.

The CDR3: CASSLSRGGYTEAFF. The CDR3, as DNA: TGTGCCAGCAGCTTATCGAGAGGGGGCTACACTGAAGCTTTCTTT. The chain couples TRBV7-2 to TRBJ1-1, with 7 nucleotides matching TRBD1. The CDR3 is made up of 15 amino acids. Germline CDR1 SGHTA, CDR2 FQGNSA. V lost 2 bases to trimming and J lost 3 bases; unmatched junction nucleotides: 6.

This chain uses TRBV9 with TRBJ1-3; TRBD1 agrees at 9 bases. The V gene end was trimmed by 3 bases and the J gene end by 11 bases; junction bases not matched to a gene: 6. CDR3 length: 13 amino acids. CDR1 and CDR2 from the germline V gene are SGDLS and YYNGEE. The CDR3, as DNA: TGTGCCAGCAGCGAGGGGACAGGGCCGTCCATATATTTT. As protein: CASSEGTGPSIYF.

The V call is TRBV5-1, the J call TRBJ2-4; 10 bases are shared with TRBD2. Germline assignment: CDR1 SGHRS and CDR2 YFSETQ. This CDR3 contains 18 residues. Trimming removed 4 bases from V and 1 base from J; junction bases left unmatched: 11. DNA for the CDR3: TGCGCCAGCAGCCTTGAGTTAGCGGGAGGTCCTGCCAAAAACATTCAGTACTTC. It encodes CASSLELAGGPAKNIQYF.

The chain employs TRBV5-1 and TRBJ2-2; D remains ambiguous. The CDR3 spans 14 residues. Germline V gene sequence: CDR1 SGHRS, CDR2 YFSETQ. V gave up 2 bases and J gave up 6 bases, with 11 bases separating them. As DNA, the CDR3 is TGCGCCAGCAGCTTCTTGGCCGGGTCCGGGGAGCTGTTTTTT. Its protein is CASSFLAGSGELFF.

The J gene is TRBJ2-2, the V gene TRBV5-1, with D tentatively TRBD2 (5 bases). CDR3 length: 17 residues. The V end was cut by 0 bases, the J end by 1 base, with 13 bases between. Germline loops: CDR1 SGHRS, CDR2 YFSETQ. The CDR3: CASSLVVGGRNTGELFF. The DNA for the CDR3 is TGCGCCAGCAGCTTGGTAGTCGGCGGGCGGAACACCGGGGAGCTGTTTTTT. Using reference TRBV5-1 and TRBJ2-2 for the parts outside the CDR3, the full variable domain is KAGVTQTPRYLIKTRGQQVTLSCSPISGHRSVSWYQQTPGQGLQFLFEYFSETQRNKGNFPGRFSGRQFSNSRSEMNVSTLELGDSALYLCASSLVVGGRNTGELFFGEGSRLTVL.

This clone was observed once. This chain joins TRBV2 and TRBJ2-1, with 11 bases matching TRBD1. Germline V lookup: CDR1 SNHLY, CDR2 FYNNEI. V dropped 10 bases and J dropped 5; count of bases not matched to a gene: 7. This CDR3 has 14 residues. The CDR3 sequence: CATRTDRGHNEQFF. CDR3 nucleotides: TGTGCCACCCGTACGGACAGGGGGCACAATGAGCAGTTCTTC.

CDR3 loop: CASSQDEAGEANEAFF. The DNA of the CDR3 is TGTGCCAGCAGCCAAGATGAGGCGGGGGAAGCAAATGAAGCTTTCTTT. This chain uses TRBV4-2 with TRBJ1-1; D might be TRBD1 (5 bases). Trimming took 0 bases from V and 7 from J, leaving 18 bases between them. This CDR3 is built from 16 residues. CDR1 is LGHNA and CDR2 is YNFKEQ in the germline V gene.

The V and J genes are TRBV7-9 and TRBJ2-4; TRBD1 might be the D (5 bases). Trimming removed 6 bases from V and 9 bases from J, with 15 bases in between. The CDR3 runs to 13 residues. The germline V gene encodes CDR1 SEHNR and CDR2 FQNEAQ (reference sequence). This CDR3 reads CASSLTAQGIQYF. For the CDR3, the DNA is TGTGCCAGCAGTTTGACAGCGCAGGGCATTCAGTACTTC.

J is TRBJ2-3 and V is TRBV7-2; TRBD1 aligns across 7 bases. Germline V gene data show CDR1 as SGHTA and CDR2 as FQGNSA. The V segment lost 3 bases and the J segment 4 bases; nucleotides outside the gene matches: 7. The CDR3 length is 15 residues. The CDR3 region is CASSLLQGFADTQYF. CDR3 DNA: TGTGCCAGCAGCTTGCTACAGGGGTTCGCAGATACGCAGTATTTT.

The chain combines TRBV28 with TRBJ1-4, with 7 bases fitting TRBD1. CDR3 length: 15 amino acids. Germline values: CDR1 MDHEN, CDR2 SYDVKM. The V and J ends lost 3 bases and 7 bases, in that order; junction bases with no gene match: 8. The CDR3 DNA is TGTGCCAGCAGTTTTAGTCGGACAGGTGTTGAAAAACTGTTTTTT. Its protein is CASSFSRTGVEKLFF.

The J gene is TRBJ2-5, the V gene TRBV5-6; 8 bases map to TRBD1. Germline V lookup: CDR1 SGHDT, CDR2 YYEEEE. Trimming at V came to 4 bases and at J to 2 bases, leaving 7 bases not matched to a gene. The CDR3 contains 15 residues. The CDR3 DNA is TGTGCCAGCAGCGATGACAGGGGCCTGCAAGAGACCCAGTACTTC. Protein sequence: CASSDDRGLQETQYF.

The V gene is TRBV5-6, the J gene TRBJ2-7, with D maybe TRBD1 (7 bases). Germline lookup yields CDR1 SGHDT and CDR2 YYEEEE. The V end lost 3 bases, the J end lost 3 bases, and 16 bases lay between the germline ends. The CDR3 covers 15 residues. The CDR3 region has the DNA TGTGCCAGCAGCTCTCCTGACAGGGAGGACTACGAGCAGTACTTC. This sequence encodes CASSSPDREDYEQYF.

The chain joins TRBV28 to TRBJ1-3; 8 bases match TRBD1. This CDR3 is built from 16 residues. Trimming at V came to 4 bases and at J to 0 bases, leaving 5 bases not matched to a gene. Looked up from germline, CDR1 is MDHEN and CDR2 is SYDVKM. CDR3 DNA: TGTGCCAGCAGTTCACAAGGACAGGGCTCTGGAAACACCATATATTTT. Its protein is CASSSQGQGSGNTIYF.

The gene calls are TRBV7-9 and TRBJ1-2; 7 positions match TRBD1. The CDR3 is 13 residues long. V shed 5 bases and J 8 bases; nucleotides not matched to a gene: 8. Germline CDR1 is SEHNR and CDR2 is FQNEAQ (reference sequence). The CDR3 is CASSRTGDWGYTF. CDR3 in DNA: TGTGCCAGCAGCCGAACAGGGGATTGGGGCTACACCTTC.

The chain links TRBV2 to TRBJ2-1; D call uncertain. V was shortened by 7 bases and J by 6 bases, with 10 bases between the two germline ends. The CDR3 totals 12 residues. CDR1 and CDR2 (germline): SNHLY, FYNNEI. The CDR3 DNA reads TGTGCCAGCACCCCAGGAACCAATGAGCAGTTCTTC. Its translation: CASTPGTNEQFF.

The chain links TRBV7-8 to TRBJ2-2; D is unclear. V was clipped by 5 bases and J by 1 base, with 11 bases between them. CDR3 size: 15 residues. Germline CDR1 and CDR2: SGHVS and FQNEAQ. The CDR3 DNA is TGTGCCAGCAGCCCCCCAGGTGGGAACACCGGGGAGCTGTTTTTT. As protein: CASSPPGGNTGELFF.

The V call is TRBV19, the J call TRBJ2-7; 7 bases align to TRBD1. The junction had 4 bases not matched to a gene; V was cut back by 5 bases and J by 3 bases. Germline V gene data show CDR1 as LNHDA and CDR2 as SQIVND (reference sequence). The length of the CDR3 is 13 residues. The CDR3 DNA follows: TGTGCCAGTAGTCCCGGGACAGACTACGAGCAGTACTTC. Translation: CASSPGTDYEQYF.

V usage is TRBV6-5 and J usage is TRBJ1-2; no clear D. Germline V CDR1 and CDR2: MNHEY, SVGAGI. The CDR3 extends over 14 amino acids. V dropped 4 bases and J dropped 8 bases, with 17 bases sitting between them. The CDR3 region has the DNA TGTGCCAGCAGTTTTCTGCGACTAAGAGGGGGCTACACCTTC. This sequence encodes CASSFLRLRGGYTF.

The chain links TRBV6-5 to TRBJ1-2; D is ambiguous. Germline V gives CDR1 MNHEY, CDR2 SVGAGI. The CDR3 consists of 12 residues. In DNA, the CDR3 is TGTGCGTCAACCGGGGCTAACTATGGCTACACCTTC. This encodes CASTGANYGYTF.

The count of this clone is one. CDR3 sequence reads: CASSQTYNEQFF. CDR3 DNA: TGTGCCAGCAGTCAGACCTACAATGAGCAGTTCTTC. The chain joins TRBV2 to TRBJ2-1, with D unresolved. CDR1 and CDR2 from the germline V gene are SNHLY and FYNNEI. V lost 5 bases and J 2 bases, leaving 4 bases between the germline ends. This CDR3 comprises 12 residues.

J is TRBJ1-6 and V is TRBV7-8; 7 bases are shared with TRBD1. Unmatched junction bases numbered 3, after V lost 3 bases and J lost 7 bases. The CDR3 consists of 14 residues. Germline values: CDR1 SGHVS, CDR2 FQNEAQ. The CDR3 reads CASSFGQENSPLHF. CDR3 bases: TGTGCCAGCAGCTTCGGACAGGAGAATTCACCCCTCCACTTT.

In this sample, this clone turned up once. V usage is TRBV5-1 and J usage is TRBJ2-5; 9 positions match TRBD2. This CDR3 comprises 15 residues. After removal of 7 bases from V and 4 bases from J, the junction contained 11 bases not matched to a gene. The germline gives CDR1 SGHRS, CDR2 YFSETQ. CDR3 sequence reads: CASQPSGGYRETQYF. For the CDR3, the DNA is TGCGCCAGCCAACCCAGCGGGGGGTATAGAGAGACCCAGTACTTC. Full variable domain (outside the CDR3, taken from reference TRBV5-1 and TRBJ2-5): KAGVTQTPRYLIKTRGQQVTLSCSPISGHRSVSWYQQTPGQGLQFLFEYFSETQRNKGNFPGRFSGRQFSNSRSEMNVSTLELGDSALYLCASQPSGGYRETQYFGPGTRLLVL.

The rearrangement links TRBV4-1 to TRBJ1-1; 7 bases align to TRBD1. From germline, CDR1 is MGHRA and CDR2 YSYEKL. Trimming at V came to 3 bases and at J to 5 bases, leaving 6 bases not matched to a gene. The CDR3 runs to 14 residues. The CDR3 sequence is CASSQGQWNTEAFF. In DNA, the CDR3 is TGCGCCAGCAGCCAGGGACAGTGGAATACTGAAGCTTTCTTT.

Written as DNA, the CDR3 is TGTGCCAGCAGTGACTCGCCTAGCGGGGGGGGCACAGATACGCAGTATTTT. It codes for CASSDSPSGGGTDTQYF. V and J are TRBV6-4 and TRBJ2-3; 12 bases agree with TRBD2. Germline V CDR1 and CDR2: MRHNA, SNTAGT. With 0 bases clipped from V and 1 base from J, the junction kept 2 bases outside the gene matches. This CDR3 spans 17 amino acids.

This chain joins TRBV27 and TRBJ1-5; D unresolved. Trimming took 3 bases from V and 5 from J, leaving 8 bases between them. Germline V gene lookup returns CDR1 MNHEY and CDR2 SMNVEV (reference sequence). The CDR3 is 13 residues long. The chain's CDR3 is CASSFSSHQPQHF. The CDR3 bases are TGTGCCAGCAGTTTTTCGTCTCATCAGCCCCAGCATTTT.

This sequence joins TRBV28 and TRBJ2-7, with D perhaps matching TRBD1 (5 bases). Looked up from germline, CDR1 is MDHEN and CDR2 is SYDVKM. The germline V and J ends were trimmed by 5 bases and 1 base, with 12 bases remaining between them. The CDR3 extends over 14 amino acids. CDR3 sequence (DNA): TGTGCCAGCAGTGACACCAGGGTATCCTACGAGCAGTACTTC. It yields the protein CASSDTRVSYEQYF.

The genes are TRBV5-1 and TRBJ2-6; possibly TRBD1 for D (7 bases). With 3 bases removed from V and 0 bases from J, the gap between germline ends came to 16 bases. The CDR3 is 18 amino acids. CDR1 and CDR2 from the germline V gene are SGHRS and YFSETQ. The CDR3 coding sequence is TGCGCCAGCAGCTCCGGCGGGACAGAGTTCTCTGGGGCCAACGTCCTGACTTTC. Its protein product is CASSSGGTEFSGANVLTF.